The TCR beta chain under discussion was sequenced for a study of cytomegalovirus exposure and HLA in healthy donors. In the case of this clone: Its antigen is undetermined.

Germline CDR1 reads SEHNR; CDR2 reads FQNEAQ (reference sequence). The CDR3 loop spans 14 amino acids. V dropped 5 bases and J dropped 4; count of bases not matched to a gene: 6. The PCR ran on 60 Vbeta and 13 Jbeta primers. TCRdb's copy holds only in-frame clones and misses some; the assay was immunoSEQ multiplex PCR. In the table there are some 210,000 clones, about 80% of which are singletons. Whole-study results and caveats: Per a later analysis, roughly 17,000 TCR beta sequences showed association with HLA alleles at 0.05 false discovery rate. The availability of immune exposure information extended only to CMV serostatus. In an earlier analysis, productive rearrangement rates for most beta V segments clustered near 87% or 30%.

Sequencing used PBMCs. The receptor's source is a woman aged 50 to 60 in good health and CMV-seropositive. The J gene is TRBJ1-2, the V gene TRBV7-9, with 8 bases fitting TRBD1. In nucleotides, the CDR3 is TGTGCCAGCAGCACCGGGACAGGCCCCTATGGCTACACCTTC. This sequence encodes CASSTGTGPYGYTF. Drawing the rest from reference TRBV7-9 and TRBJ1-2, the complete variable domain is DTGVSQNPRHKITKRGQNVTFRCDPISEHNRLYWYRQTLGQGPEFLTYFQNEAQLEKSRLLSDRFSAERPKGSFSTLEIQRTEQGDSAMYLCASSTGTGPYGYTFGSGTRLTVV.